This passage covers 24 T cell receptor beta chains from one sample sequenced in a study of blood T cell repertoires in COVID-19. Clones were sequenced by immunoSEQ multiplex PCR, and TCRdb holds only the in-frame ones, with some missing. This sample carries over 75,000 clones, 85% to 95% of them seen once, and the ten largest clones take 2.3%. Sample: peripheral blood. These receptors came from a human donor with active COVID-19. The donor label of this sample is uncertain.

This rearrangement joins TRBV20-1 to TRBJ2-5, with D uncertain. Germline assignment: CDR1 DFQATT and CDR2 SNEGSKA (reference sequence). This CDR3 is 10 amino acids long. V lost 6 bases, J lost 5 bases, and 7 bases lay in between. The CDR3: CSARSETQYF. The CDR3 DNA reads TGCAGTGCCAGGTCGGAGACCCAGTACTTC.

On this clone: An end of the junction differs from the germline gene, which may be a read error. In DNA form, the CDR3 reads TGTGCCAGCAGCTTAGATGTGCGGGCTGCTGTAATCTTC. It is translated as CASSLDVRAAVIF. The V and J genes are TRBV11-2 and TRBJ2-1; possibly TRBD2 for D (5 bases). Germline lookup yields CDR1 SGHAT and CDR2 FQNNGV. The CDR3 is 13 residues long.

The chain employs TRBV6-2 or TRBV6-3 and TRBJ1-4; D ambiguous. With 1 base removed from V and 7 bases from J, the gap between germline ends came to 16 bases. The V gene's germline CDR1 is MNHEY and CDR2 SVGEGT. The length of the CDR3 is 16 residues. The CDR3 spells CASSYFPESPGEKLFF. In DNA, the CDR3 is TGTGCCAGCAGTTACTTTCCAGAGAGCCCGGGTGAAAAACTGTTTTTT.

V gene TRBV28 combines with J gene TRBJ1-5; 10 nucleotides line up with TRBD1. Unmatched junction bases numbered 20, after V lost 6 bases and J lost 0 bases. This CDR3 contains 21 residues. The germline CDR1 and CDR2 sequences are MDHEN and SYDVKM. For the CDR3, the DNA is TGTGCCAGCAGGCCGCTCTTCTTTCCGGGACAGGGGTTGTATAGCAATCAGCCCCAGCATTTT. As protein: CASRPLFFPGQGLYSNQPQHF.

The chain couples TRBV4-3 to TRBJ1-2, with D possibly matching TRBD1 (6 bases). This CDR3 contains 15 residues. V lost 0 bases to trimming and J lost 4 bases, with 12 bases between them. CDR1 is LGHNA and CDR2 is YSLEER in the germline V gene. In DNA, the CDR3 is TGCGCCAGCAGCCAAGAGTTGGACAGCCTCTATGGCTACACCTTC. It is translated as CASSQELDSLYGYTF.

V usage is TRBV9 and J usage is TRBJ1-1; TRBD1 matches 9 bases. Trimming removed 2 bases from V and 7 bases from J; junction bases left unmatched: 3. From germline, CDR1 is SGDLS and CDR2 YYNGEE. The CDR3 runs to 13 residues. Written as DNA, the CDR3 is TGTGCCAGCAGCGTCGGGACAGGGATTGAAGCTTTCTTT. It translates to CASSVGTGIEAFF.

The rearrangement joins TRBV28 to TRBJ1-6, with a tentative D call TRBD1 (6 bases). Germline lookup yields CDR1 MDHEN and CDR2 SYDVKM. The CDR3 consists of 16 residues. Trimming left V 6 bases short and J 7 bases short, with 19 bases between. As DNA, the CDR3 is TGTGCCAGCAGCTCGGTGTGGGGGCTATCAAATTCACCCCTCCACTTT. It is translated as CASSSVWGLSNSPLHF. Full variable domain (remainder filled in from reference TRBV28 and TRBJ1-6): DVKVTQSSRYLVKRTGEKVFLECVQDMDHENMFWYRQDPGLGLRLIYFSYDVKMKEKGDIPEGYSVSREKKERFSLILESASTNQTSMYLCASSSVWGLSNSPLHFGNGTRLTVT.

Turning to this clone: A read error may produce the germline difference seen at one junction end. This sequence joins TRBV5-1 and TRBJ2-7; TRBD2 is a possible D gene (7 bases). Germline V gene lookup returns CDR1 SGHRS and CDR2 YFSETQ. This CDR3 contains 15 residues. The CDR3 coding sequence is TGCGCCCGCAGCTGGGGGGGCGGGGGTGCCTACGAGCAGTACTTC. This translates into CARSWGGGGAYEQYF.

This chain uses TRBV5-1 with TRBJ1-1; possible D gene TRBD1, 6 bases. V lost 7 bases, J lost 4 bases, and 14 bases lay in between. Germline CDR1 SGHRS, CDR2 YFSETQ. The length of the CDR3 is 13 residues. CDR3 region: CASWKGDATEAFF. The CDR3 DNA follows: TGCGCCAGCTGGAAGGGGGATGCCACTGAAGCTTTCTTT.

J is TRBJ2-1 and V is TRBV6-5, with 7 nucleotides matching TRBD2. Germline values: CDR1 MNHEY, CDR2 SVGAGI. The J segment lost 4 bases and the V segment lost 6 bases, leaving 3 bases of the junction unmatched. The CDR3 has 13 residues. The CDR3 here is CASRRGEYNEQFF. The CDR3, as DNA: TGTGCCAGCAGACGGGGGGAGTACAATGAGCAGTTCTTC.

The rearrangement links TRBV7-9 to TRBJ2-3; 8 bases are a match to TRBD2. V was clipped by 1 base and J by 5 bases; unmatched bases: 14. The CDR3 runs to 18 residues. Germline CDR1 is SEHNR and CDR2 is FQNEAQ (reference sequence). The CDR3 here is CASSLGLGGGRPEDTQYF. CDR3 in DNA: TGTGCCAGCAGCTTAGGTCTCGGGGGGGGACGACCGGAAGATACGCAGTATTTT.

V and J are TRBV19 and TRBJ1-1; TRBD1 matches at 7 bases. The CDR3 contains 13 residues. J gave up 2 bases and V 10 bases, and 7 bases lay outside the gene matches. Per germline, CDR1 LNHDA and CDR2 SQIVND (reference sequence). CDR3: CAIRDRLNTEAFF. CDR3 in DNA: TGTGCCATTCGGGACAGACTAAACACTGAAGCTTTCTTT. The full variable domain, its missing parts supplied by reference TRBV19 and TRBJ1-1, is DGGITQSPKYLFRKEGQNVTLSCEQNLNHDAMYWYRQDPGQGLRLIYYSQIVNDFQKGDIAEGYSVSREKKESFPLTVTSAQKNPTAFYLCAIRDRLNTEAFFGQGTRLTVV.

The chain links TRBV6-6 to TRBJ1-1; 7 bases line up with TRBD1. The CDR3 sequence is 13 residues long. V lost 5 bases, J lost 6 bases, and 6 bases stayed unmatched. Per the germline V gene, CDR1 is MNHNY and CDR2 is SVGAGI (reference sequence). The CDR3 DNA is TGTGCCAGCAGTCCCACAGGGGACCCTGAAGCTTTCTTT. Protein: CASSPTGDPEAFF.

This clone was seen once. This rearrangement joins TRBV11-3 to TRBJ2-7; 8 bases line up with TRBD1. This CDR3 has 13 residues. From germline, CDR1 is SGHNT and CDR2 YENEEA. V dropped 4 bases and J dropped 3; count of bases not matched to a gene: 2. In DNA, the CDR3 is TGTGCCAGCAGCTCAGGGGGCAGCTACGAGCAGTACTTC. It encodes CASSSGGSYEQYF.

The CDR3 nucleotides are TGTGCCAGCAGCCAAGAACTAGCACACATTCAGTACTTC. It specifies CASSQELAHIQYF. V usage is TRBV4-2 and J usage is TRBJ2-4, with a weak D call TRBD2 (6 bases). There are 13 residues in the CDR3. Trimming removed 0 bases from V and 8 bases from J, with 8 bases in between. CDR1 and CDR2 from the germline V gene are LGHNA and YNFKEQ.

The chain joins TRBV6-5 to TRBJ2-2, with 8 bases that match TRBD2. Trimming at V came to 6 bases and at J to 6 bases, leaving 3 bases not matched to a gene. The germline V gene has CDR1 MNHEY and CDR2 SVGAGI. The CDR3 is 13 amino acids. CDR3 residues: CASRRLAPGELFF. The CDR3 DNA is TGTGCCAGCAGGAGACTAGCGCCCGGGGAGCTGTTTTTT.

This clone has only one observation. The V gene is TRBV3-1 (or the pseudogene TRBV3-2), the J gene TRBJ2-3; tentatively, D is TRBD1 (6 bases). The CDR3 extends over 15 amino acids. Germline-derived CDR1 and CDR2 are LGHDT and YNNKEL (reference sequence). The V end lost 1 base, the J end lost 1 base, and 9 bases lay between the germline ends. The CDR3 DNA is TGTGCCAGCAGCCAAGTGGGGGCCGGCACAGATACGCAGTATTTT. It translates to CASSQVGAGTDTQYF.

Only a few counts were recorded for this clone. CDR3 DNA: TGTGCCAGCAGCTTAACGGGCGGGAACCGGAATGGCTACACCTTC. The encoded protein is CASSLTGGNRNGYTF. The V call is TRBV7-3, the J call TRBJ1-2; D uncertain. CDR3 length equals 15 residues. The V end lost 0 bases, the J end lost 6 bases, and 14 bases lay between the germline ends. CDR1 SGHTA and CDR2 FQGTGA come from the germline V gene. The variable domain in full, completed from reference TRBV7-3 and TRBJ1-2, reads GAGVSQTPSNKVTEKGKYVELRCDPISGHTALYWYRQSLGQGPEFLIYFQGTGAADDSGLPNDRFFAVRPEGSVSTLKIQRTERGDSAVYLCASSLTGGNRNGYTFGSGTRLTVV.

The chain combines TRBV2 with TRBJ2-3; D is possibly TRBD2 (7 bases). This CDR3 has 15 residues. V lost 1 base and J lost 6, with 14 bases in between. Germline CDR1 and CDR2: SNHLY and FYNNEI. Here the CDR3 reads CASSEGTRGGDTQYF. The CDR3 DNA sequence: TGTGCCAGCAGTGAAGGGACTAGAGGGGGGGATACGCAGTATTTT.

The chain combines TRBV11-3 with TRBJ2-1; 7 nucleotides agree with TRBD1. Germline V gene data show CDR1 as SGHNT and CDR2 as YENEEA. The CDR3 runs to 17 residues. Trimming at V came to 1 base and at J to 0 bases, leaving 6 bases not matched to a gene. CDR3 DNA: TGTGCCAGCAGCTTAGGGGTAGGGGGCCTCTCCTACAATGAGCAGTTCTTC. Translating gives CASSLGVGGLSYNEQFF.

V gene TRBV6-7 combines with J gene TRBJ1-6; D remains unclear. TRBV6-7 is classed as an ORF, of uncertain function. The CDR3 is 23 residues long. Trimming left V 2 bases short and J 4 bases short, with 33 bases between. The CDR3 reads CASSYIWATFLFPLFHYNSPLHF. For the CDR3, the DNA is TGTGCCAGCAGTTACATCTGGGCCACGTTTTTATTTCCCCTTTTTCATTATAATTCACCCCTCCACTTT.

The chain recombines TRBV11-3 with TRBJ1-2; 7 bases line up with TRBD1. The germline V gene encodes CDR1 SGHNT and CDR2 YENEEA. The CDR3 runs 14 residues. V shed 3 bases, J shed 6 bases, and the junction held 7 bases outside the gene matches. CDR3 DNA: TGTGCCAGCAGCTTCCCTGGACAGGTAAATGGCTACACCTTC. Residues: CASSFPGQVNGYTF.

The rearrangement joins TRBV3-1 (or the pseudogene TRBV3-2) to TRBJ2-7; D unclear. CDR3 length: 15 residues. Trimming left V 0 bases short and J 0 bases short, with 9 bases between. The germline V gene has CDR1 LGHDT and CDR2 YNNKEL (reference sequence). The CDR3 DNA follows: TGTGCCAGCAGCCAAGATCAGGTCCGCTCCTACGAGCAGTACTTC. Amino acid sequence: CASSQDQVRSYEQYF.

The genes are TRBV19 and TRBJ1-3, with D possibly matching TRBD1 (5 bases). Trimming removed 5 bases at V and 5 bases at J, with 13 bases between. The CDR3 loop spans 14 amino acids. CDR1 is LNHDA, CDR2 SQIVND, per germline (reference sequence). The DNA of the CDR3 is TGTGCCAGTAGTCCACGGAGGGACCGAAACACCATATATTTT. Protein: CASSPRRDRNTIYF.